This passage covers 9 T cell receptor beta chains from one sample sequenced in a study of OX40 agonist ivuxolimab in advanced cancers. Produced via immunoSEQ multiplex PCR; TCRdb's table is partial and in-frame only. The sample records over 55,000 clones, around 83% being singletons. The sample here was CD4+ or CD8+ T cells sorted from blood, taken in a trial of the OX40 agonist ivuxolimab. All receptors derive from an adult with an advanced solid tumor such as melanoma, head and neck, liver or kidney cancer.

V usage is TRBV5-1 and J usage is TRBJ2-7; 9 bases are shared with TRBD2. The V segment lost 2 bases and the J segment 7 bases; nucleotides outside the gene matches: 7. The V gene's germline CDR1 is SGHRS and CDR2 YFSETQ. This CDR3 spans 14 amino acids. The CDR3 region has the DNA TGCGCCAGCAGCTTTAGCGGGGGTTCGCGTGAGCAGTACTTC. Translating it yields CASSFSGGSREQYF.

This chain joins TRBV7-2 and TRBJ2-2, with 10 bases lining up with TRBD2. The junction had 4 bases not matched to a gene; V was cut back by 6 bases and J by 3 bases. Germline V gives CDR1 SGHTA, CDR2 FQGNSA. This CDR3 has 15 residues. For the CDR3, the DNA is TGTGCCAGCAGACCCAGCGGGGGGGACACCGGGGAGCTGTTTTTT. It encodes CASRPSGGDTGELFF.

The CDR3 is CAWRWTGSYNEQFF. DNA of the CDR3: TGTGCCTGGAGATGGACGGGCTCCTACAATGAGCAGTTCTTC. The V gene is TRBV30, the J gene TRBJ2-1; D not certain. Germline CDR1 GTSNPN, CDR2 SVGIG (reference sequence). V lost 3 bases and J 0 bases, leaving 9 bases between the germline ends. The CDR3 has 14 residues.

The J gene is TRBJ2-5, the V gene TRBV19; D gene ambiguous. CDR1 is LNHDA, CDR2 SQIVND, per germline (reference sequence). Trimming pared 6 bases from V and 4 bases from J, leaving 9 bases between. The CDR3 extends over 12 amino acids. CDR3 sequence reads: CASRGPAETQYF. The CDR3 DNA reads as TGTGCCAGTAGGGGCCCTGCAGAGACCCAGTACTTC.

This chain links TRBV5-1 with TRBJ2-1, with TRBD2 identical over 8 bases. The CDR3 spans 13 residues. The V gene's germline CDR1 is SGHRS and CDR2 YFSETQ. With 0 bases clipped from V and 11 bases from J, the junction kept 4 bases outside the gene matches. The CDR3 DNA is TGCGCCAGCAGCTTGGAATTAGCGGGAAAGCAGTTCTTC. Translated, it gives CASSLELAGKQFF.

The V gene is TRBV6-5, the J gene TRBJ1-1; D not resolved. Trimming shortened V by 6 bases and J by 4 bases, and 6 bases separated the two germline ends. The CDR3 sequence is 11 residues long. CDR1 and CDR2 (germline): MNHEY, SVGAGI. The CDR3, as DNA: TGTGCCAGCAGCCGCGGCACTGAAGCTTTCTTT. Its protein product is CASSRGTEAFF.

J is TRBJ2-7 and V is TRBV11-2; the D is unclear. The V gene's germline CDR1 is SGHAT and CDR2 FQNNGV. Trimming removed 3 bases at V and 0 bases at J, with 6 bases between. The CDR3 is 13 residues long. The CDR3 DNA reads TGTGCCAGCAGCTTCGCGAGCTCCTACGAGCAGTACTTC. Translated, it gives CASSFASSYEQYF.

The genes are TRBV5-4 and TRBJ1-6, with TRBD1 identical over 8 bases. CDR3 size: 15 residues. J gave up 7 bases and V 4 bases, and 7 bases lay outside the gene matches. CDR1 is SGHNT and CDR2 is YYREEE in the germline V gene (reference sequence). CDR3 in DNA: TGTGCCAGCAGCCCTTCGCAGGGGGCGAATTCACCCCTCCACTTT. It specifies CASSPSQGANSPLHF. Together with reference TRBV5-4 and TRBJ1-6, the CDR3 gives the full variable domain: ETGVTQSPTHLIKTRGQQVTLRCSSQSGHNTVSWYQQALGQGPQFIFQYYREEENGRGNFPPRFSGLQFPNYSSELNVNALELDDSALYLCASSPSQGANSPLHFGNGTRLTVT.

V is TRBV30 and J is TRBJ1-4, with 9 bases that match TRBD1. This CDR3 spans 13 amino acids. V was pared by 6 bases and J by 6 bases, with 5 bases of the junction left unmatched. Germline lookup yields CDR1 GTSNPN and CDR2 SVGIG (reference sequence). CDR3 sequence reads: CACTGQGYEKLFF. The CDR3 DNA is TGTGCCTGTACGGGACAGGGATATGAAAAACTGTTTTTT. The whole variable domain, filled in from reference TRBV30 and TRBJ1-4, reads SQTIHQWPATLVQPVGSPLSLECTVEGTSNPNLYWYRQAAGRGLQLLFYSVGIGQISSEVPQNLSASRPQDRQFILSSKKLLLSDSGFYLCACTGQGYEKLFFGSGTQLSVL.